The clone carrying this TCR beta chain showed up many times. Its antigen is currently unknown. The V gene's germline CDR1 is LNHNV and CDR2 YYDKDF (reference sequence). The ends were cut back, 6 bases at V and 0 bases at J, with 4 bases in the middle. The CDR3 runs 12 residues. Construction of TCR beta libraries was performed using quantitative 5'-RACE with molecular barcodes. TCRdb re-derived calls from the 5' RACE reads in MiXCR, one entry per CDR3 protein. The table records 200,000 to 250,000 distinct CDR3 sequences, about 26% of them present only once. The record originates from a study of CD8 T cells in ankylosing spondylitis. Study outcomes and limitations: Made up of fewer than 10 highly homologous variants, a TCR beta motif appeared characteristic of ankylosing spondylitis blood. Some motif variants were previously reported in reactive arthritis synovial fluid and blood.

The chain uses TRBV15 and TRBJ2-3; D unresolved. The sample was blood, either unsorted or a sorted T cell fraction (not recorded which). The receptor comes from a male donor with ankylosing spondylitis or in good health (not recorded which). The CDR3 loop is CATRSSTDTQYF. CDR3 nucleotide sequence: TGTGCCACCAGGAGTAGCACAGATACGCAGTATTTT.